Following are 24 T cell receptor beta chains from one sample sequenced in a study of spatial heterogeneity in lung cancer. Using its own MiXCR run on the 5' RACE reads, TCRdb lists one record per CDR3 protein. The data hold more than 85,000 distinct CDR3 sequences, with roughly 9.5% observed a single time. Time point indicated: sample taken at primary tumor resection. Researchers sequenced whole RNA taken from tumor, nontumor lung or frozen PBMC without sorting. The sample here was PBMCs, taken at surgery. Receptors were obtained from a male donor with early-stage non-small cell lung cancer.

This clonotype was detected ten times or more. The CDR3: CASSEAPPHGYTF. CDR3 nucleotides: TGTGCCAGCAGTGAGGCTCCGCCGCATGGCTACACCTTC. The chain uses TRBV6-1 and TRBJ1-2; D not resolved. The germline V gene has CDR1 MNHNS and CDR2 SASEGT. V was pared by 3 bases and J by 6 bases, with 11 bases between. This CDR3 is 13 amino acids long.

The chain links TRBV5-1 to TRBJ1-1; TRBD1 aligns across 7 bases. After removal of 4 bases from V and 0 bases from J, the junction contained 6 bases not matched to a gene. In germline, CDR1 is SGHRS, CDR2 YFSETQ. There are 15 residues in the CDR3. The CDR3 reads CASSTETGVNTEAFF. The DNA of the CDR3 is TGCGCCAGCAGCACTGAAACAGGGGTGAACACTGAAGCTTTCTTT.

This clonotype was recorded a few times. Its ends do not fully match the called genes, so a read error is possible. The V call is TRBV28, the J call TRBJ2-5, with D tentatively TRBD1 (6 bases). CDR3 size: 12 residues. Germline values: CDR1 MDHEN, CDR2 SYDVKM. The CDR3 protein is CASSLSGQVKNF. The DNA of the CDR3 is TGTGCCAGCAGTTTATCGGGACAAGTGAAGAACTTC.

In this sample, this clonotype turned up once. This sequence joins TRBV29-1 and TRBJ2-7; D is unclear. CDR3 length: 12 amino acids. Germline V lookup: CDR1 SQVTM, CDR2 ANQGSEA. Deletions cut 4 bases from V and 1 base from J, with 8 bases between. CDR3 nucleotides: TGCAGCGTTGTAGGCCGGTCCTACGAGCAGTACTTC. Amino acid sequence: CSVVGRSYEQYF.

The genes are TRBV2 and TRBJ2-1, with 7 bases matching TRBD1. V lost 5 bases to trimming and J lost 9 bases; unmatched junction nucleotides: 4. This CDR3 is built from 12 residues. Germline V gene sequence: CDR1 SNHLY, CDR2 FYNNEI. In DNA form, the CDR3 reads TGTGCCAGCAGTTGGGACAGCGGTGAGCAGTTCTTC. This codes for CASSWDSGEQFF.

The sample holds many counts of this clonotype. J is TRBJ1-5 and V is TRBV9; 7 nucleotides align to TRBD1. Germline CDR1 reads SGDLS; CDR2 reads YYNGEE. The V segment lost 3 bases and the J segment 5 bases; nucleotides outside the gene matches: 2. The CDR3 is made up of 13 amino acids. The CDR3 DNA reads TGTGCCAGCAGCGGGGACAGTTATCAGCCCCAGCATTTT. Translating gives CASSGDSYQPQHF.

This clonotype has at least ten counts. V is TRBV5-1 and J is TRBJ1-1; TRBD1 is a possible D gene (6 bases). The CDR3 length is 11 residues. Looked up from germline, CDR1 is SGHRS and CDR2 is YFSETQ. V was shortened by 0 bases and J by 11 bases, with 8 bases between the two germline ends. The CDR3 here is CASSLDRVAFF. The CDR3 DNA reads as TGCGCCAGCAGCTTGGACAGGGTTGCTTTCTTT.

This chain joins TRBV12-5 and TRBJ2-5; the D gene is possibly TRBD1 (6 bases). The CDR3 covers 14 residues. Deletions cut 5 bases from V and 1 base from J, with 11 bases between. CDR1 and CDR2 from the germline V gene are LGHNT and FRNRAP. The CDR3 DNA reads as TGTGCTAGTGGTCTCGGGACATCCCAAGAGACCCAGTACTTC. It codes for CASGLGTSQETQYF.

This clonotype was seen at least ten times. V usage is TRBV9 and J usage is TRBJ2-2; D not certain. With 4 bases removed from V and 0 bases from J, the gap between germline ends came to 10 bases. This CDR3 has 15 residues. Per the germline V gene, CDR1 is SGDLS and CDR2 is YYNGEE. The CDR3 protein is CASSTSQPNTGELFF. DNA of the CDR3: TGTGCCAGCAGCACAAGTCAACCGAACACCGGGGAGCTGTTTTTT.

The CDR3 reads CASSLDHQQFF. The CDR3 bases are TGTGCCAGCAGCTTAGATCATCAGCAGTTCTTC. The V and J genes are TRBV11-2 and TRBJ2-1; D remains unclear. The length of the CDR3 is 11 residues. The V gene's germline CDR1 is SGHAT and CDR2 FQNNGV. The V gene lost 0 bases and the J gene lost 11 bases, with 5 bases spanning the gap. The full variable domain, completed using reference TRBV11-2 and TRBJ2-1, is EAGVAQSPRYKIIEKRQSVAFWCNPISGHATLYWYQQILGQGPKLLIQFQNNGVVDDSQLPKDRFSAERLKGVDSTLKIQPAKLEDSAVYLCASSLDHQQFFGPGTRLTVL.

This rearrangement joins TRBV24-1 to TRBJ2-5; D gene ambiguous. The CDR3 consists of 13 residues. Germline CDR1 reads KGHDR; CDR2 reads SFDVKD. V shed 1 base and J shed 2 bases, with 4 bases lying between them. This CDR3 is CATSDFQQETQYF. CDR3 DNA: TGTGCCACCAGTGATTTCCAACAAGAGACCCAGTACTTC.

The chain carries TRBV15 and TRBJ2-1; TRBD2 aligns across 10 bases. This CDR3 is built from 16 residues. Germline V CDR1 and CDR2: LNHNV, YYDKDF (reference sequence). V was clipped by 0 bases and J by 6 bases; unmatched bases: 5. DNA for the CDR3: TGTGCCACCAGCAGAGAACTAGCGGGACCGATCAATGAGCAGTTCTTC. It specifies CATSRELAGPINEQFF.

The J gene is TRBJ1-3, the V gene TRBV7-2; TRBD1 agrees at 7 bases. CDR3 length equals 16 residues. Germline V gene data show CDR1 as SGHTA and CDR2 as FQGNSA. J was trimmed by 0 bases and V by 3 bases; bases with no gene match: 5. In DNA, the CDR3 is TGTGCCAGCAGCTTGGGAGGGGGCTACTCTGGAAACACCATATATTTT. Translating it yields CASSLGGGYSGNTIYF.

The table lists this clonotype with many counts. The chain recombines TRBV4-2 with TRBJ2-3; no firm D call. Germline lookup yields CDR1 LGHNA and CDR2 YNFKEQ. The CDR3 is 17 amino acids. V lost 0 bases, J lost 2 bases, and 15 bases lay in between. The CDR3 is CASSQDMRPSNTDTQYF. CDR3 nucleotide sequence: TGTGCCAGCAGCCAAGATATGCGCCCTTCGAACACAGATACGCAGTATTTT.

This clonotype was seen a few times. The genes are TRBV12-3 or TRBV12-4 and TRBJ1-6, with D tentatively TRBD1 (6 bases). Deletions cut 5 bases from V and 9 bases from J, with 14 bases between. CDR3 size: 14 residues. CDR3 protein: CASSQYRVGSPLHF. The CDR3 DNA is TGTGCCAGCAGTCAATACAGGGTCGGTTCACCCCTCCACTTT.

This clonotype occurred a few times. The CDR3 protein is CSGWTSGNYGYTF. DNA for the CDR3: TGCAGCGGATGGACCTCTGGGAACTATGGCTACACCTTC. This chain uses TRBV29-1 with TRBJ1-2; D is undetermined. Germline lookup yields CDR1 SQVTM and CDR2 ANQGSEA. This CDR3 has 13 amino acids. Between the trimmed V and J ends, which lost 7 bases and 2 bases, there was a span of 14 bases. The full variable domain, with the rest looked up from reference TRBV29-1 and TRBJ1-2, is SAVISQKPSRDICQRGTSLTIQCQVDSQVTMMFWYRQQPGQSLTLIATANQGSEATYESGFVIDKFPISRPNLTFSTLTVSNMSPEDSSIYLCSGWTSGNYGYTFGSGTRLTVV.

This clonotype has a handful of counts. The chain has TRBV2 and TRBJ2-7; D gene unclear. Trimming removed 3 bases at V and 3 bases at J, with 9 bases between. This CDR3 is built from 13 residues. The germline V gene has CDR1 SNHLY and CDR2 FYNNEI. CDR3 region: CASSEVGFYEQYF. The CDR3 nucleotides read TGTGCCAGCAGTGAGGTTGGCTTCTACGAGCAGTACTTC.

The chain links TRBV7-8 to TRBJ2-6, with 7 bases aligning to TRBD1. The V segment lost 1 base and the J segment 0 bases; nucleotides outside the gene matches: 6. The CDR3 length is 18 residues. From germline, CDR1 is SGHVS and CDR2 FQNEAQ. The CDR3 spells CASSLERGPLSGANVLTF. The CDR3 nucleotides read TGTGCCAGCAGCTTAGAAAGGGGGCCTCTCTCTGGGGCCAACGTCCTGACTTTC.

The chain uses TRBV28 and TRBJ2-7; tentative D call: TRBD2 (6 bases). V lost 7 bases and J 4 bases, leaving 17 bases between the germline ends. The CDR3 sequence is 14 residues long. Looked up from germline, CDR1 is MDHEN and CDR2 is SYDVKM. The CDR3 loop is CASTEPGGGYEQYF. CDR3 in DNA: TGTGCCAGCACCGAACCTGGGGGAGGATACGAGCAGTACTTC.

This clonotype was seen a few times. V is TRBV5-4 and J is TRBJ2-3, with no clear D. The V gene's germline CDR1 is SGHNT and CDR2 YYREEE (reference sequence). This CDR3 has 12 residues. Trimming took off 4 bases at V and 4 bases at J, with 7 bases between the two ends. The CDR3 sequence is CASSTTSDTQYF. The CDR3 bases are TGTGCCAGCAGCACAACATCAGATACGCAGTATTTT.

In this sample, this clonotype turned up a few times. V and J are TRBV11-2 and TRBJ2-5; D uncertain. Germline V gene sequence: CDR1 SGHAT, CDR2 FQNNGV. This CDR3 has 14 residues. Deletions cut 3 bases from V and 6 bases from J, with 14 bases between. The CDR3 nucleotides read TGTGCCAGCAGCTTGCCCGGACGGAGTAAGACCCAGTACTTC. This encodes CASSLPGRSKTQYF.

This sequence joins TRBV7-9 and TRBJ2-1; D is unresolved. Trimming stripped 5 bases from V and 0 bases from J, with 11 bases between. The CDR3 has 15 residues. CDR1 and CDR2 from the germline V gene are SEHNR and FQNEAQ (reference sequence). CDR3 protein: CASSPPPLSYNEQFF. CDR3 sequence (DNA): TGTGCCAGCAGCCCCCCGCCTCTCTCCTACAATGAGCAGTTCTTC.

At least ten counts were recorded for this clonotype. This chain uses TRBV5-4 with TRBJ2-7; 10 nucleotides align to TRBD2. Germline V lookup: CDR1 SGHNT, CDR2 YYREEE (reference sequence). V dropped 1 base and J dropped 4; count of bases not matched to a gene: 5. This CDR3 contains 15 residues. CDR3 nucleotide sequence: TGTGCCAGCAGCTTGAAAAGAGCGGGGGGGTACGAGCAGTACTTC. Its translation is CASSLKRAGGYEQYF.

This clonotype was seen many times. The chain recombines TRBV7-2 with TRBJ2-3; D may be TRBD2 (7 bases). Germline V gene data show CDR1 as SGHTA and CDR2 as FQGNSA. With 1 base removed from V and 0 bases from J, the gap between germline ends came to 11 bases. This CDR3 spans 16 amino acids. The CDR3 nucleotides read TGTGCCAGCAGCTTAGTCGGGGGGCCCAGCACAGATACGCAGTATTTT. It is translated as CASSLVGGPSTDTQYF.